This T cell receptor (beta chain) was captured in a study of cytomegalovirus exposure and HLA in healthy donors. About the research overall: Findings of an earlier analysis included roughly 110 million unique TCR beta sequences from 190 million or so T cells.

PCR involved 60 Vbeta and 13 Jbeta primers. Using immunoSEQ multiplex PCR, the repertoire was profiled, and TCRdb retains in-frame clones only, with some absent. The table for this sample gives 53,000 or so clones. Overall study results and limits: It emerged from a later analysis that several of the most significant clusters appeared to be linked to common viral pathogens.

The V gene's germline CDR1 is LNHDA and CDR2 SQIVND (reference sequence). This CDR3 has 13 amino acids. Trimming removed 7 bases at V and 6 bases at J, with 16 bases between. With regard to this clone: Its antigen is not known.

The sequencing input was PBMCs. The rearrangement links TRBV19 to TRBJ2-7; D is possibly TRBD1 (5 bases). The receptor's source is a man between 18 and 35 years old in good health and CMV-seropositive. The CDR3 protein is CASTPGRGAEQYF. The DNA of the CDR3 is TGTGCCAGTACTCCTGGTCGTGGGGCCGAGCAGTACTTC.